The rows below give T cell receptor beta chains drawn from one sample of a study of technical replicates of blood from several donors. Generated by immunoSEQ multiplex PCR, the TCRdb table keeps only in-frame clones and is missing some. The sample gives some 50,000 clones, less than 95% of which show up once; roughly 0.22% is in the top ten. The sequencing sample was made of T cells isolated from PBMCs. These TCRs come from a human donor in good health. Each CDR3 is given with its conserved first and last residue. D genes are given only for firm matches. The listing skips clone size in some rows; elsewhere it reads once, few, many or a size class.

j_call,d_call,clone_size,cdr3_length,v_call,cdr3_nt,cdr3_aa
TRBJ1-5,-,-,21,TRBV23-1,TGCGCCAGCAGTCACCCCCCCGCAGAGGGATGTACGGGATATAGCAATCAGCCCCAGCATTTT,CASSHPPAEGCTGYSNQPQHF
TRBJ2-5,-,-,14,TRBV5-1,TGCGCCAGCAGAGCACAGGGAATAGAAGAGACCCAGTACTTC,CASRAQGIEETQYF
TRBJ2-1,TRBD1,-,13,TRBV5-6,TGTGCCAGCAGCTTAGGGACAGGGGTTAAGCAGTTCTTC,CASSLGTGVKQFF
TRBJ2-7,TRBD1,-,14,TRBV7-9,TGTGCCAGCAGCCCTGGGACAGGGTACTACGAGCAGTACTTC,CASSPGTGYYEQYF
TRBJ2-7,TRBD2,once,16,TRBV10-1,TGCGCCAGCAGTGAGAGCTCGGGACTAGCCTCCTACGAGCAGTACTTC,CASSESSGLASYEQYF
TRBJ2-4,-,-,16,TRBV28,TGTGCCAGCAGTCTCGACAGTGTGTTAGCCAAAAACATTCAGTACTTC,CASSLDSVLAKNIQYF
TRBJ1-2,TRBD1,-,14,TRBV5-1,TGCGCCAGCAGAAAACAGGGGGCTGAAGATGGCTACACCTTC,CASRKQGAEDGYTF
TRBJ1-3,-,-,16,TRBV10-2,TGCGCCAGCAGTGTCCCCGGGGGGGATCGTGGAAACACCATATATTTT,CASSVPGGDRGNTIYF
TRBJ1-1,-,-,13,TRBV29-1,TGCAGCGTTGAAGATTCGGTACGTGAGGGTACTTTCTTT,CSVEDSVREGTFF
TRBJ2-5,TRBD2,-,14,TRBV11-2,TGTGCCAGCAGCTGGGGGACTAGCTTCGAGACCCAGTACTTC,CASSWGTSFETQYF
TRBJ2-7,TRBD2,-,15,TRBV6-5,TGTGCCAGCAGTTACCAGCGGGGGCGCACCTACGAGCAGTACTTC,CASSYQRGRTYEQYF
TRBJ2-7,-,-,14,TRBV28,TGTGCCAGCAGTTTAGGGGAGGTTCGGTACGAGCAGTACTTC,CASSLGEVRYEQYF
TRBJ1-2,-,-,12,TRBV5-4,TGTGCCAGCAGCTTGGGCGGCTATGGCTACACCTTC,CASSLGGYGYTF
TRBJ1-3,TRBD1,-,17,TRBV15,TGTGCCACCAGCAGGGCAGGACAGGTTTACTCTGGAAACACCATATATTTT,CATSRAGQVYSGNTIYF
TRBJ2-2,-,-,15,TRBV5-4,TGTGCCAGCAGCTTGTCGACTAGGTCGGTCGGGGAGCTGTTTTTT,CASSLSTRSVGELFF
TRBJ2-1,-,-,14,TRBV9,TGTGCCAGCAGCGTAGGGGGAGACTACAATGAGCAGTTCTTC,CASSVGGDYNEQFF
TRBJ1-1,-,-,17,TRBV10-3,TGTGCCATCAGTGATTCTTCCCGCGGAGGGTTGAACACTGAAGCTTTCTTT,CAISDSSRGGLNTEAFF
TRBJ1-1,-,-,14,TRBV6-6,TGTGCCAGCAGAACTACCCATGGGAACACTGAAGCTTTCTTT,CASRTTHGNTEAFF
TRBJ2-3,TRBD2,-,16,TRBV29-1,TGCAGCGTTGAGAAAGGGAGCGGGGTTGGCTCCGATACGCAGTATTTT,CSVEKGSGVGSDTQYF
TRBJ1-2,-,-,11,TRBV20-1,TGCAGTGTTTCACGGGACTATGGCTACACCTTC,CSVSRDYGYTF
TRBJ2-7,-,-,11,TRBV7-9,TGTGCCAGCAGCTTAGACATTCGGCAGTACTTC,CASSLDIRQYF
TRBJ2-7,TRBD1,-,14,TRBV11-3,TGTGCCAGCGGAGTGGGACAGGGGTCCTACGAGCAGTACTTC,CASGVGQGSYEQYF
TRBJ2-7,TRBD2,once,22,TRBV28,TGTGCCAGCAGTTTATTTAGGGGCAGTTCCTTGCTAGCGGGAAGACTCTTCTACGAGCAGTACTTC,CASSLFRGSSLLAGRLFYEQYF
TRBJ1-4,TRBD1,-,16,TRBV28,TGTGCCAGCAGTCTCACAGGGGGCGCATCTAATGAAAAACTGTTTTTT,CASSLTGGASNEKLFF
TRBJ1-1,-,-,14,TRBV15,TGTGCCACCAGCAGAGATAGAGGGTACACTGAAGCTTTCTTT,CATSRDRGYTEAFF
TRBJ2-4,TRBD2,-,19,TRBV29-1,TGCAGCGTGGAACGGGGGACTAGCGGGGGGGAACTAGCCAAAAACATTCAGTACTTC,CSVERGTSGGELAKNIQYF
TRBJ2-2,-,few,11,TRBV28,TGTGCCAGCATGTCTGTCGGGGAGCTGTTTTTT,CASMSVGELFF
TRBJ2-1,-,-,13,TRBV5-6,TGTGCCAGCACCCATGGTGGAGGGGCCGGGCAGTTCTTC,CASTHGGGAGQFF
TRBJ2-5,TRBD2,-,15,TRBV7-9,TGTGCCAGCAGCAAGACTAGCGGGAGGGAAGAGACCCAGTACTTC,CASSKTSGREETQYF
TRBJ1-5,TRBD1,-,15,TRBV28,TGTGCCAGCAGAGCAGGGGGGCGGAGCAATCAGCCCCAGCATTTT,CASRAGGRSNQPQHF
TRBJ2-7,TRBD1,-,15,TRBV28,TGTGCCAGCAGCGACCCGGGACAGGGTTTTTACGAGCAGTACTTC,CASSDPGQGFYEQYF
TRBJ1-2,-,-,14,TRBV6-5,TGTGCCAGCAGTTTCGGGAGCCGCAGGGATGGCTACACCTTC,CASSFGSRRDGYTF
TRBJ2-1,-,-,16,TRBV15,TGTGCCACCAGCAGAGATGGAGGGAGCTCCTACAATGAGCAGTTCTTC,CATSRDGGSSYNEQFF
TRBJ1-1,-,-,14,TRBV5-4,TGTGCCAGCAGCCCTTATACAGGGAAAACTGAAGCTTTCTTT,CASSPYTGKTEAFF
TRBJ1-2,-,-,15,TRBV28,TGTGCCAGCAGTTTACTCCCAGGGTTTAGTTATGGCTACACCTTC,CASSLLPGFSYGYTF
TRBJ2-7,TRBD1,once,16,TRBV5-4,TGTGCCAGCAGCTTGGCCGTCGACAGGGGGCCCTACGAGCAGTACTTC,CASSLAVDRGPYEQYF
TRBJ1-1,-,-,15,TRBV6-5,TGTGCCAGCAGTTCCTCTATTACAGGTGGCACTGAAGCTTTCTTT,CASSSSITGGTEAFF
TRBJ2-1,TRBD2,-,15,TRBV14,TGTGCCAGCAGCCAAGAACTAGCGCTAAACAATGAGCAGTTCTTC,CASSQELALNNEQFF
TRBJ2-7,-,-,15,TRBV29-1,TGCAGCGTCGTGGACGGACTAAAATACTCCTACGAGCAGTACTTC,CSVVDGLKYSYEQYF
TRBJ2-7,TRBD2,-,15,TRBV6-6,TGTGCCAGCAGTGGTACTAGCGGGAGAGCCTACGAGCAGTACTTC,CASSGTSGRAYEQYF
TRBJ2-1,-,few,16,TRBV11-3,TGTGCCAGCAGCTTAGATGGCAGGGAAGGGTCCAATGAGCAGTTCTTC,CASSLDGREGSNEQFF
TRBJ1-1,TRBD1,-,15,TRBV5-1,TGCGCCAGCAGCTTGACAGGGGTAGACGCTCAGGCAGCTTTCTTT,CASSLTGVDAQAAFF
TRBJ2-3,-,-,15,TRBV7-9,TGTGCCAGCAGCTTAGCCGGGGGTAGCACAGATACGCAGTATTTT,CASSLAGGSTDTQYF
TRBJ2-5,-,once,15,TRBV18,TGTGCCAGCTCCCCCGTTGACGGCGGGCAAGAGACCCAGTACTTC,CASSPVDGGQETQYF
TRBJ1-1,-,-,15,TRBV6-5,TGTGCCAGCAGTTCCCTACAGGGTCTAGACACTGAAGCTTTCTTT,CASSSLQGLDTEAFF
TRBJ2-7,-,-,15,TRBV9,TGTGCCAGCAGCGTGAAGGAGGGCCCTTTCTACGAGCAGTACTTC,CASSVKEGPFYEQYF
TRBJ1-1,TRBD1,-,15,TRBV10-2,TGCGCCAGCAGGACCGCAGGGGGTCCCAACACTGAAGCTTTCTTT,CASRTAGGPNTEAFF